This paragraph covers one T cell receptor (beta chain) sequence. This specimen comes from a study of cytomegalovirus exposure and HLA in healthy donors. Study at large: Some 85 million unique TCRs, all from HLA-typed donors, were included in an early release of the data.

The CDR3 sequence is 16 residues long. V gave up 3 bases and J gave up 0 bases, with 16 bases separating them. The germline V gene encodes CDR1 SGHRS and CDR2 YFSETQ. Amplification used 60 Vbeta primers and 13 Jbeta primers. Source study methods: The authors later counted about 80 million unique TCR beta chains, some 10 million of them shared. Assay: immunoSEQ multiplex PCR; the TCRdb copy retains only in-frame clones and omits some. The V and J calls and the clone size are those of that table, but D and trimming were determined from the DNA. This table holds 140,000 to 150,000 clones, approximately 80% found once.

Sequencing used PBMCs. This TCR was recovered from a woman aged 40-49 years in good health and CMV-seropositive. The chain links TRBV5-1 to TRBJ2-7, with a weak D call TRBD1 (6 bases). The CDR3 sequence: CASSSGTLDSSYEQYF. As DNA, the CDR3 is TGCGCCAGCAGCTCCGGGACACTTGATAGCTCCTACGAGCAGTACTTC.